This T cell receptor (beta chain) was sequenced for a study of glioma-infiltrating T cells after dendritic cell vaccination. Study as a whole: Autologous tumor lysate was loaded overnight onto monocyte-derived dendritic cells grown less than 8 days with IL-4 and GM-CSF. Patients received three intradermal dendritic cell vaccine injections at biweekly intervals.

On this clone: Its antigen is currently unknown.

Indicated time point: after dendritic cell vaccination, including at tumor progression/relapse. The protocol was immunoSEQ multiplex PCR, while the TCRdb copy is restricted to in-frame clones and leaves out a portion. The sample shows tens of thousands of clones, roughly 84% of them seen only once. Trimming pared 3 bases from V and 2 bases from J, leaving 9 bases between. CDR3 length: 14 amino acids. CDR1 is SGHTA, CDR2 FQGNSA, per germline. Whole-study results and caveats: Complete blood and tumor specimen sets were limited to few patients.

This receptor was identified in a human donor with glioblastoma. V usage is TRBV7-2 and J usage is TRBJ2-3, with D uncertain. Specimen: blood, collected after dendritic cell vaccination. CDR3 protein: CASSFLHTTDTQYF. DNA of the CDR3: TGTGCCAGCAGCTTCCTTCACACCACAGATACGCAGTATTTT.